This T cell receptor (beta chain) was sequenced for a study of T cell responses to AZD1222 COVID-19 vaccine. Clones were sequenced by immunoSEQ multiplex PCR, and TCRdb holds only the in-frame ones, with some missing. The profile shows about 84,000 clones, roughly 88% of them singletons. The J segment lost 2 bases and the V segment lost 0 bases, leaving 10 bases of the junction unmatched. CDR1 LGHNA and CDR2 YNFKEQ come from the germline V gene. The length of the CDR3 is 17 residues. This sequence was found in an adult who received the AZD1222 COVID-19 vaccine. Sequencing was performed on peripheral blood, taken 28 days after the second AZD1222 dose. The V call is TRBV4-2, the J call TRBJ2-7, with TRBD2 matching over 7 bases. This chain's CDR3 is CASSQEGQAGSPYEQYF. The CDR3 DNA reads TGTGCCAGCAGCCAAGAGGGTCAAGCGGGATCTCCCTACGAGCAGTACTTC.